This passage covers 9 T cell receptor beta chains from one sample sequenced in a study of cytomegalovirus exposure and HLA in healthy donors. The PCR ran on 60 Vbeta and 13 Jbeta primers. The data were produced by immunoSEQ multiplex PCR, yet TCRdb's version contains in-frame clones alone and is incomplete. The profile covers about 200,000 clones, with around four fifths appearing a single time and around 1.7% taken by the ten largest. The sample consisted of PBMCs. These receptor sequences come from a man aged 45-65 years in good health and CMV-seronegative.

This rearrangement joins TRBV11-1 to TRBJ2-5; 8 nucleotides match TRBD2. The CDR3 spans 14 residues. The V segment lost 5 bases and the J segment 5 bases; nucleotides outside the gene matches: 7. CDR1 and CDR2 (germline): SGHAT, FQDESV (reference sequence). In DNA form, the CDR3 reads TGTGCCAGCAGCCCCGGGACTAGTTTCGAGACCCAGTACTTC. Translating gives CASSPGTSFETQYF.

Note on this clone: Additional DNA sequences in this sample encode the identical CDR3. The CDR3 protein is CASSLALAGHEQYF. The CDR3 nucleotides are TGTGCCAGCAGCCTGGCACTAGCGGGACACGAGCAGTACTTC. This rearrangement joins TRBV5-6 to TRBJ2-7, with 10 bases fitting TRBD2. The V and J ends lost 4 bases and 5 bases, in that order; junction bases with no gene match: 6. This CDR3 spans 14 amino acids. Per the germline V gene, CDR1 is SGHDT and CDR2 is YYEEEE.

The chain carries TRBV2 and TRBJ1-4; 9 positions match TRBD1. V gave up 9 bases and J gave up 6 bases; unmatched junction bases: 5. This CDR3 is 13 amino acids long. Germline V gene sequence: CDR1 SNHLY, CDR2 FYNNEI. The CDR3 sequence: CASDRDRDEKLFF. The DNA for the CDR3 is TGTGCCAGTGATAGGGACAGGGATGAAAAACTGTTTTTT.

There are a few counts of this clone. The genes are TRBV28 and TRBJ2-5, with 7 nucleotides matching TRBD1. J lost 6 bases, V lost 6 bases, and 7 bases had no gene match. CDR1 is MDHEN, CDR2 SYDVKM, per germline. This CDR3 contains 13 residues. Written as DNA, the CDR3 is TGTGCCAGCAGCCTTACAGGGGTCCAGACCCAGTACTTC. It translates to CASSLTGVQTQYF.

This chain uses TRBV5-4 with TRBJ2-7, with TRBD2 matching 13 bases. CDR3 size: 15 residues. V lost 5 bases to trimming and J lost 4 bases; unmatched junction nucleotides: 6. Per germline, CDR1 SGHNT and CDR2 YYREEE (reference sequence). In DNA form, the CDR3 reads TGTGCCAGCAGGTCCGGGACTAGCGGGATGTACGAGCAGTACTTC. Translated, it gives CASRSGTSGMYEQYF.

This sequence joins TRBV28 and TRBJ2-3, with 7 bases that match TRBD1. Unmatched junction bases numbered 1, after V lost 2 bases and J lost 8 bases. Germline CDR1 is MDHEN and CDR2 is SYDVKM. CDR3 length equals 12 residues. CDR3 in amino acids: CASSLKGATQYF. CDR3 DNA: TGTGCCAGCAGTTTAAAGGGGGCTACGCAGTATTTT.

The V call is TRBV13, the J call TRBJ2-4; TRBD2 agrees at 9 bases. The CDR3 loop spans 14 amino acids. Germline loops: CDR1 PRHDT, CDR2 FYEKMQ (reference sequence). V shed 3 bases and J 7 bases; nucleotides not matched to a gene: 4. The CDR3: CASSFSGRSNIQYF. CDR3 sequence (DNA): TGTGCCAGCAGCTTTAGCGGGAGAAGTAACATTCAGTACTTC.

The chain uses TRBV7-6 and TRBJ2-2; perhaps TRBD2 as D (6 bases). CDR1 and CDR2 (germline): SGHVS, FNYEAQ. The V end lost 5 bases, the J end lost 2 bases, and 9 bases lay between the germline ends. CDR3 length: 14 residues. The CDR3 here is CASSREPNTGELFF. The DNA for the CDR3 is TGTGCCAGCAGCCGGGAGCCCAACACCGGGGAGCTGTTTTTT.

The rearrangement links TRBV9 to TRBJ2-1, with D maybe TRBD1 (6 bases). This CDR3 has 15 residues. V lost 4 bases to trimming and J lost 5 bases, with 16 bases between them. Germline loops: CDR1 SGDLS, CDR2 YYNGEE. Here the CDR3 DNA reads TGTGCCAGCAGCCTCGCCATGGGGGACAACAATGAGCAGTTCTTC. As protein: CASSLAMGDNNEQFF. The variable domain in full, with the rest retrieved from reference TRBV9 and TRBJ2-1, is DSGVTQTPKHLITATGQRVTLRCSPRSGDLSVYWYQQSLDQGLQFLIQYYNGEERAKGNILERFSAQQFPDLHSELNLSSLELGDSALYFCASSLAMGDNNEQFFGPGTRLTVL.